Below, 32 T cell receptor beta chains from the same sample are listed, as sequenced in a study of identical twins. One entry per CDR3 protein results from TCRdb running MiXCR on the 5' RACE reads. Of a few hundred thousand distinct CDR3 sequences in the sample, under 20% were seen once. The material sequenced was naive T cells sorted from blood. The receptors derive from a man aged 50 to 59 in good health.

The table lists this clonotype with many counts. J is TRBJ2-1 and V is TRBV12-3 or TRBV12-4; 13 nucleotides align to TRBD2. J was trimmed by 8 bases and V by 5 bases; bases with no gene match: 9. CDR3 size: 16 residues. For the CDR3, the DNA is TGTGCCAGCAGTCAAACTAGCGGGGGGGCTTATCATGAGCAGTTCTTC. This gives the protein CASSQTSGGAYHEQFF.

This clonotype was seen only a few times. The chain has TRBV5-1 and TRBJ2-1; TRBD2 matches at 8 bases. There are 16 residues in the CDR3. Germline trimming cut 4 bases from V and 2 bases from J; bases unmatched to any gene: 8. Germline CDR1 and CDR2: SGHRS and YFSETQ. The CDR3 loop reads CASSPSFSGAYNEQFF. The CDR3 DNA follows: TGCGCCAGCAGCCCTAGCTTTAGCGGGGCCTACAATGAGCAGTTCTTC.

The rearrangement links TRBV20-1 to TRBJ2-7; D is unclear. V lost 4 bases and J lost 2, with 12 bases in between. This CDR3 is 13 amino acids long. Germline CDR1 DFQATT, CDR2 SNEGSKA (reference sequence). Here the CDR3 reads CSAIRSETYEQYF. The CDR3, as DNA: TGCAGTGCTATTCGGTCAGAGACCTACGAGCAGTACTTC.

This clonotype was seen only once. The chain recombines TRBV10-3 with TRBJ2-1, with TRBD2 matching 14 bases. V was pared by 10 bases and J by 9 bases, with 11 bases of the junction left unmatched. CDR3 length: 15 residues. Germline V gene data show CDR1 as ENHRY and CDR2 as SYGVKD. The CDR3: CATKEATSGRVEQFF. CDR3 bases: TGTGCCACGAAAGAGGCGACTAGCGGGAGGGTTGAGCAGTTCTTC.

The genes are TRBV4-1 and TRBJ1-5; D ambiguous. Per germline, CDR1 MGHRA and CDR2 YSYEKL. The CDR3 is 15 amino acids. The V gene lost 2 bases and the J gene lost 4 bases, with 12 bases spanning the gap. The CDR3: CASSQLGLSNQPQHF. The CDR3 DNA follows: TGCGCCAGCAGCCAACTTGGCCTATCTAATCAGCCCCAGCATTTT.

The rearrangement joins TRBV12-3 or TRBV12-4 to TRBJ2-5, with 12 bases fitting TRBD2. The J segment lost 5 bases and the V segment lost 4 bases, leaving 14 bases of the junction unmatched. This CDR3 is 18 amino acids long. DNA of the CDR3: TGTGCCAGCAGTTCCCCCAGGCTAGCGGGAGGGCCGTGGGAGACCCAGTACTTC. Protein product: CASSSPRLAGGPWETQYF.

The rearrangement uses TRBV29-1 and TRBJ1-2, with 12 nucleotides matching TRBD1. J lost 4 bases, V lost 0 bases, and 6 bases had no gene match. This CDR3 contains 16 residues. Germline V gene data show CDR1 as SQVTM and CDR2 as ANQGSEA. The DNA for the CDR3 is TGCAGCGTTGAAGATTGGGACAGGGGGCGCAGCTATGGCTACACCTTC. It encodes CSVEDWDRGRSYGYTF.

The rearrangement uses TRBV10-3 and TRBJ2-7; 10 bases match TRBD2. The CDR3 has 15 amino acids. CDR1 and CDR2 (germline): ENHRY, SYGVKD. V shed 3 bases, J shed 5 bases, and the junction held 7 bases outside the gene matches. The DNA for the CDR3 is TGTGCCATCAGTGAAGCGGGAGGGCCTAAGGACGAGCAGTACTTC. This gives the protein CAISEAGGPKDEQYF.

As DNA, the CDR3 is TGTGCCAGTAGACTAGCGGGGGTGGGGAATGAGCAGTTCTTC. Its protein is CASRLAGVGNEQFF. The V call is TRBV7-2, the J call TRBJ2-1; 12 bases match TRBD2. The CDR3 consists of 14 residues. Germline lookup yields CDR1 SGHTA and CDR2 FQGNSA. The V and J ends lost 9 bases and 7 bases, in that order; junction bases with no gene match: 7.

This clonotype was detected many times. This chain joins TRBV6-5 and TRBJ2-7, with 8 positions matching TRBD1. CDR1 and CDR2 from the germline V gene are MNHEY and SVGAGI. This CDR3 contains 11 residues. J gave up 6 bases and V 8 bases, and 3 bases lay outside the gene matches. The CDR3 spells CASWTGFEQYF. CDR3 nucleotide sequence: TGTGCCAGCTGGACAGGGTTCGAGCAGTACTTC.

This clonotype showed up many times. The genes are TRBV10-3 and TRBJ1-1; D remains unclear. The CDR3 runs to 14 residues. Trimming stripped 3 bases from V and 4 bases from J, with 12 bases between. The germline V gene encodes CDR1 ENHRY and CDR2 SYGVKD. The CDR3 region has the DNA TGTGCCATCAGTGACCCCCGGTGGAGCACTGAAGCTTTCTTT. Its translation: CAISDPRWSTEAFF.

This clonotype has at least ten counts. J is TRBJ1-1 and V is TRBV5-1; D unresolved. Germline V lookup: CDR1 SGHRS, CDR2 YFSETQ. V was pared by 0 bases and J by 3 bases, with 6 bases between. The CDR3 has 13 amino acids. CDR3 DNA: TGCGCCAGCAGCTTGGGTAGAGACACTGAAGCTTTCTTT. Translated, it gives CASSLGRDTEAFF.

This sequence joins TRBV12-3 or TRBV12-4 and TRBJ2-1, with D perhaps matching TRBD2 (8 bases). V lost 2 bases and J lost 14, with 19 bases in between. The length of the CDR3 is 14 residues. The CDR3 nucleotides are TGTGCCAGCAGTTTAAGGGGGCGGGAGGCCGTGAAGTTCTTC. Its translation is CASSLRGREAVKFF.

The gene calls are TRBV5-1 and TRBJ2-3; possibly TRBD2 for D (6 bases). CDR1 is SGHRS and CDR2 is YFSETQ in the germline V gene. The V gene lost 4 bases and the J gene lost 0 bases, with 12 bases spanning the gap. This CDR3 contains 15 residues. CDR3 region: CASSVWDSSTDTQYF. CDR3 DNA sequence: TGCGCCAGCAGCGTCTGGGACTCCAGCACAGATACGCAGTATTTT. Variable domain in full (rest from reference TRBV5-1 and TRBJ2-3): KAGVTQTPRYLIKTRGQQVTLSCSPISGHRSVSWYQQTPGQGLQFLFEYFSETQRNKGNFPGRFSGRQFSNSRSEMNVSTLELGDSALYLCASSVWDSSTDTQYFGPGTRLTVL.

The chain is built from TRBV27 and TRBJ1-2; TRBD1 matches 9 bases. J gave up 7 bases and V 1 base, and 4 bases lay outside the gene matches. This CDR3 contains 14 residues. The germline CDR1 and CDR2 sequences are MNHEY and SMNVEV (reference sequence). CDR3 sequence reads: CASSLLGTGFGYTF. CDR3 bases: TGTGCCAGCAGTTTATTGGGGACAGGGTTTGGCTACACCTTC.

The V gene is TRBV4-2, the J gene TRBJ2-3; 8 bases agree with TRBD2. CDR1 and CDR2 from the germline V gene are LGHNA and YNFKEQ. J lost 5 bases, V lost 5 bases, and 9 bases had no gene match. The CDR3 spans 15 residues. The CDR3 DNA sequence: TGTGCCAGCAGCTACGGGGCGGGGGGCGAAGATACGCAGTATTTT. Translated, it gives CASSYGAGGEDTQYF.

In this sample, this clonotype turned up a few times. CDR3 sequence: CASSWTVGSGGVEQYF. CDR3 in DNA: TGTGCCAGCAGCTGGACCGTAGGTAGCGGGGGGGTTGAGCAGTACTTC. This rearrangement joins TRBV7-2 to TRBJ2-7, with TRBD2 matching 11 bases. Germline V lookup: CDR1 SGHTA, CDR2 FQGNSA. The V segment lost 4 bases and the J segment 7 bases; nucleotides outside the gene matches: 12. The CDR3 is 16 residues long.

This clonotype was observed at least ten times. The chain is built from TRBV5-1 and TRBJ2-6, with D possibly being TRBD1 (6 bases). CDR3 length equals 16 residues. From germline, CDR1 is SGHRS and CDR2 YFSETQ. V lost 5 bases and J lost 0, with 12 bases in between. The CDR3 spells CASRSTGRSGANVLTF. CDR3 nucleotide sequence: TGCGCCAGCAGGTCAACAGGGCGCTCTGGGGCCAACGTCCTGACTTTC.

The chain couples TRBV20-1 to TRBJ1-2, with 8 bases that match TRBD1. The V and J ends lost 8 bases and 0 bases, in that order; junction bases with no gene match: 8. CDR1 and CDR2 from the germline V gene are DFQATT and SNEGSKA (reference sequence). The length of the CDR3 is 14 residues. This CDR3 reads CSLGQATANYGYTF. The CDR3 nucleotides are TGCAGTCTGGGACAGGCTACGGCTAACTATGGCTACACCTTC.

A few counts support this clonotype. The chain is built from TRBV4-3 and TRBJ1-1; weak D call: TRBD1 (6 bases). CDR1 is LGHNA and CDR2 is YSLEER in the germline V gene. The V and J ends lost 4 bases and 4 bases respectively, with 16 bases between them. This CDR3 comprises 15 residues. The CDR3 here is CASSRGDIVITEAFF. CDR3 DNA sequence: TGCGCCAGCAGCCGAGGGGACATAGTTATCACTGAAGCTTTCTTT.

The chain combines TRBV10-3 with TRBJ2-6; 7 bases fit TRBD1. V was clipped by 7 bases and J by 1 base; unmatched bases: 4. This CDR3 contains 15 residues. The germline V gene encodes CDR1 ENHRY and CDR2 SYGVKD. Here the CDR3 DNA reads TGTGCCATCAAGGGACAGCTTTCTGGGGCCAACGTCCTGACTTTC. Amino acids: CAIKGQLSGANVLTF.

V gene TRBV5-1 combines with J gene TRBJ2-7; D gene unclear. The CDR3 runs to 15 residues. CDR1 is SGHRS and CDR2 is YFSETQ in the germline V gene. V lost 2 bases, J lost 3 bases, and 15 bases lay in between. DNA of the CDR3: TGCGCCAGCAGCTTAACGGCGGCGGCATACTACGAGCAGTACTTC. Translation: CASSLTAAAYYEQYF.

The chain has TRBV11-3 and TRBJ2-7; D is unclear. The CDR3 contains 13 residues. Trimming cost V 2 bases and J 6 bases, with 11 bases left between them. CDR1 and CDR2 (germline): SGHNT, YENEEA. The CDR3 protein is CASSLKLGAEQYF. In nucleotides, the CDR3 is TGTGCCAGCAGCTTAAAGCTGGGTGCCGAGCAGTACTTC.

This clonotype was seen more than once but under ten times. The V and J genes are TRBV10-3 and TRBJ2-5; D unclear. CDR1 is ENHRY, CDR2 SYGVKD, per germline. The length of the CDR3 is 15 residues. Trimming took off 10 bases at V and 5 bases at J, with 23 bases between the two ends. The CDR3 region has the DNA TGTGCCACCGCGTTTGGTACGGTCTCCCGGGAGACCCAGTACTTC. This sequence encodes CATAFGTVSRETQYF.

The CDR3 sequence: CASKKTGTGELFF. The CDR3, as DNA: TGTGCCAGCAAAAAAACAGGGACCGGGGAGCTGTTTTTT. The rearrangement joins TRBV27 to TRBJ2-2; tentatively, D is TRBD1 (6 bases). This CDR3 spans 13 amino acids. V lost 7 bases, J lost 5 bases, and 11 bases lay in between. Per the germline V gene, CDR1 is MNHEY and CDR2 is SMNVEV (reference sequence).

DNA of the CDR3: TGCAGTGCTATAAGACAGGCAGATACGCAGTATTTT. It yields the protein CSAIRQADTQYF. This sequence joins TRBV20-1 and TRBJ2-3, with D possibly being TRBD1 (6 bases). Germline CDR1 is DFQATT and CDR2 is SNEGSKA (reference sequence). V dropped 4 bases and J dropped 4 bases, with 9 bases sitting between them. The CDR3 runs 12 residues.

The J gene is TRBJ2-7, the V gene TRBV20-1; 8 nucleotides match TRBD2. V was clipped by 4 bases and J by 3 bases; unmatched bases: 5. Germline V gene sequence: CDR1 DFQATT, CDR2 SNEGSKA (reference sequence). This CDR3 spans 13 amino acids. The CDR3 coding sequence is TGCAGTGCTACGGGACTAGTGGGCTACGAGCAGTACTTC. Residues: CSATGLVGYEQYF.

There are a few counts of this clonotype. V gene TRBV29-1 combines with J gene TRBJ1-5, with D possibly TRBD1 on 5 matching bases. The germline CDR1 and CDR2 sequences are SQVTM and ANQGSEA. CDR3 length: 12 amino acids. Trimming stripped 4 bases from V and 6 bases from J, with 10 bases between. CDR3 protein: CSVGGGAQPQHF. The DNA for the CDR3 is TGCAGCGTTGGGGGGGGTGCTCAGCCCCAGCATTTT.

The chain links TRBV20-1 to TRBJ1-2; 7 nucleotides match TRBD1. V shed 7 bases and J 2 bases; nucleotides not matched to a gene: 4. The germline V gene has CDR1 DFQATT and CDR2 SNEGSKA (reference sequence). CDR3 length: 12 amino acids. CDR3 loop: CSGGQINYGYTF. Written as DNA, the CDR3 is TGCAGTGGGGGACAGATAAACTATGGCTACACCTTC.

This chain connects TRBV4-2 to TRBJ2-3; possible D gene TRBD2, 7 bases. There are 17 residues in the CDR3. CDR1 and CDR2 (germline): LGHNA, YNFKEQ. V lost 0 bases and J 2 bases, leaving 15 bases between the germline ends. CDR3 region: CASSQEMSGGPTDTQYF. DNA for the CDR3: TGTGCCAGCAGCCAAGAAATGTCGGGGGGCCCCACAGATACGCAGTATTTT.

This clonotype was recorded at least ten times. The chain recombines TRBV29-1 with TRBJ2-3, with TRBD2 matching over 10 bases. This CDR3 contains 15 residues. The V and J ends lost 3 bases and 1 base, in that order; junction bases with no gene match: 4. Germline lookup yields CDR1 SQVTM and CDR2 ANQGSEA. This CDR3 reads CSVDLGLARTDTQYF. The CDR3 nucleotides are TGCAGCGTTGATTTGGGACTAGCGCGCACAGATACGCAGTATTTT.

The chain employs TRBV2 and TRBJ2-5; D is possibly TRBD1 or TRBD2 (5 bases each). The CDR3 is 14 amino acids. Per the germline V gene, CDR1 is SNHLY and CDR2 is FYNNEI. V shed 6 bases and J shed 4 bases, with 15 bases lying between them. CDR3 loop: CASSSRGSGETQYF. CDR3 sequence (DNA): TGTGCCAGCAGCTCCCGGGGCAGCGGAGAGACCCAGTACTTC. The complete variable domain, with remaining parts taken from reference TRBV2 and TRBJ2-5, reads EPEVTQTPSHQVTQMGQEVILRCVPISNHLYFYWYRQILGQKVEFLVSFYNNEISEKSEIFDDQFSVERPDGSNFTLKIRSTKLEDSAMYFCASSSRGSGETQYFGPGTRLLVL.